These 14 T cell receptor beta chains were sequenced from one sample in a study of shared clonotypes between healthy human individuals. Sequenced by immunoSEQ multiplex PCR; TCRdb stores in-frame clones only, minus some. The data show 2 million to 2.5 million clones, roughly 95% seen once. Sequencing was performed on naive CD4+ T cells sorted from blood. Documented subset: CD45RA+ positively selected. The receptors here all came from a man younger than 35 in good health.

The chain recombines TRBV2 with TRBJ1-4, with 10 bases matching TRBD1. V shed 5 bases, J shed 7 bases, and the junction held 7 bases outside the gene matches. The CDR3 extends over 15 amino acids. Germline CDR1 is SNHLY and CDR2 is FYNNEI. Here the CDR3 reads CASSRDRGVAEKLFF. The CDR3 nucleotides read TGTGCCAGCAGTAGGGACAGGGGTGTGGCTGAAAAACTGTTTTTT.

This sequence joins TRBV15 and TRBJ2-5, with 13 positions matching TRBD2. The V and J ends lost 5 bases and 4 bases, in that order; junction bases with no gene match: 4. CDR1 and CDR2 from the germline V gene are LNHNV and YYDKDF (reference sequence). This CDR3 is 15 amino acids long. Here the CDR3 reads CATSDWTSGGETQYF. The CDR3 coding sequence is TGTGCCACCAGCGATTGGACTAGCGGGGGAGAGACCCAGTACTTC.

This clone was detected once. Other nucleotide sequences in the sample specify the same CDR3. V usage is TRBV5-1 and J usage is TRBJ2-2; a possible D gene is TRBD2 (5 bases). Trimming took off 0 bases at V and 0 bases at J, with 6 bases between the two ends. The CDR3 has 15 residues. CDR1 is SGHRS and CDR2 is YFSETQ in the germline V gene. The CDR3 DNA reads TGCGCCAGCAGCTTGGCCGGGACGAACACCGGGGAGCTGTTTTTT. Protein product: CASSLAGTNTGELFF. The full variable domain, in which reference TRBV5-1 and TRBJ2-2 provide the parts outside the CDR3, is KAGVTQTPRYLIKTRGQQVTLSCSPISGHRSVSWYQQTPGQGLQFLFEYFSETQRNKGNFPGRFSGRQFSNSRSEMNVSTLELGDSALYLCASSLAGTNTGELFFGEGSRLTVL.

The V call is TRBV4-1, the J call TRBJ1-6, with a weak D call TRBD1 (5 bases). V lost 5 bases and J lost 4, with 15 bases in between. Germline V lookup: CDR1 MGHRA, CDR2 YSYEKL. There are 16 residues in the CDR3. CDR3 sequence reads: CASSDGGGRYNSPLHF. The DNA for the CDR3 is TGCGCCAGCAGCGACGGCGGGGGTCGATATAATTCACCCCTCCACTTT.

This chain connects TRBV6-1 to TRBJ2-5; 9 positions match TRBD1. The germline CDR1 and CDR2 sequences are MNHNS and SASEGT. The CDR3 runs to 14 residues. The V and J ends lost 7 bases and 4 bases, in that order; junction bases with no gene match: 7. CDR3 DNA sequence: TGTGCCAGCACTGGGACAGGGAAGGGAGAGACCCAGTACTTC. Translation gives CASTGTGKGETQYF.

V gene TRBV27 combines with J gene TRBJ2-3; D not resolved. This CDR3 contains 13 residues. CDR1 and CDR2 from the germline V gene are MNHEY and SMNVEV (reference sequence). Deletions cut 4 bases from V and 3 bases from J, with 8 bases between. CDR3 residues: CASSWRPTDTQYF. The CDR3 DNA reads TGTGCCAGCAGTTGGAGACCGACAGATACGCAGTATTTT.

V is TRBV2 and J is TRBJ1-1; no clear D gene. Germline V gene sequence: CDR1 SNHLY, CDR2 FYNNEI. The ends were cut back, 2 bases at V and 2 bases at J, with 6 bases in the middle. The CDR3 sequence is 13 residues long. The CDR3 region has the DNA TGTGCCAGCAGTGAAACCAGTAACACTGAAGCTTTCTTT. Its translation: CASSETSNTEAFF.

As for this clone: Other DNA sequences in the sample encode the same CDR3. CDR3 in DNA: TGCGCCAGCAGCCCGGGGACAGGAGAAAAACTGTTTTTT. It translates to CASSPGTGEKLFF. The chain carries TRBV5-1 and TRBJ1-4, with 8 bases that match TRBD1. Germline loops: CDR1 SGHRS, CDR2 YFSETQ. V was pared by 4 bases and J by 8 bases, with 4 bases of the junction left unmatched. The CDR3 length is 13 residues.

The chain links TRBV7-9 to TRBJ2-3; 9 positions match TRBD1. J lost 1 base, V lost 5 bases, and 7 bases had no gene match. CDR1 and CDR2 from the germline V gene are SEHNR and FQNEAQ (reference sequence). This CDR3 contains 16 residues. This CDR3 is CASSVTGGYGTDTQYF. The DNA of the CDR3 is TGTGCCAGCAGCGTCACAGGGGGCTATGGCACAGATACGCAGTATTTT.

This sequence joins TRBV6-5 and TRBJ1-1; no definite D call. V was pared by 2 bases and J by 0 bases, with 13 bases between. Germline loops: CDR1 MNHEY, CDR2 SVGAGI. The CDR3 contains 16 residues. The CDR3 region is CASSYAGGLMNTEAFF. The CDR3 DNA reads as TGTGCCAGCAGTTACGCCGGCGGGCTCATGAACACTGAAGCTTTCTTT.

V is TRBV6-1 and J is TRBJ1-5; a weak D match, TRBD1 (6 bases). Germline V gene data show CDR1 as MNHNS and CDR2 as SASEGT. The CDR3 runs 14 residues. V gave up 0 bases and J gave up 4 bases, with 7 bases separating them. CDR3 nucleotides: TGTGCCAGCAGTGAAGCCGACAGGAATCAGCCCCAGCATTTT. Its translation: CASSEADRNQPQHF.

As for this clone: The same CDR3 is also encoded by other DNA sequences in this sample. The chain has TRBV10-3 and TRBJ2-1, with D hard to call. CDR1 ENHRY and CDR2 SYGVKD come from the germline V gene. Trimming cost V 0 bases and J 6 bases, with 6 bases left between them. This CDR3 has 13 amino acids. The CDR3 protein is CAISESGSNEQFF. CDR3 coding DNA: TGTGCCATCAGTGAGTCTGGCTCCAATGAGCAGTTCTTC.

With respect to this clone: In the same sample, other DNA sequences code for this CDR3. The CDR3 coding sequence is TGCAGCGTGAGACGGGGCTACGAGCAGTACTTC. This gives the protein CSVRRGYEQYF. V usage is TRBV29-1 and J usage is TRBJ2-7; TRBD2 might be the D (5 bases). The ends were cut back, 6 bases at V and 3 bases at J, with 9 bases in the middle. Germline values: CDR1 SQVTM, CDR2 ANQGSEA. The CDR3 length is 11 residues.

V usage is TRBV11-3 and J usage is TRBJ2-5; 8 bases are shared with TRBD1. Unmatched junction bases numbered 9, after V lost 5 bases and J lost 4 bases. The germline V gene encodes CDR1 SGHNT and CDR2 YENEEA. There are 15 residues in the CDR3. The CDR3 sequence is CASSTQTGAGETQYF. CDR3 DNA: TGTGCCAGCAGCACCCAGACAGGGGCGGGAGAGACCCAGTACTTC.